This entry describes one T cell receptor beta chain. The antigen is unknown. The method was immunoSEQ multiplex PCR; TCRdb's version includes in-frame clones alone and lacks a portion of them. The sample gives more than 85,000 clones, nearly 90% of which show up once; around a sixth is in the top ten. The record originates from a study of T cell responses to AZD1222 COVID-19 vaccine. Study in general: Doses given second, at about 4 or about 12 weeks, were pooled. Study-wide findings and caveats: Seropositive AZD1222 recipients at baseline numbered only six or seven.

The sequenced sample was peripheral blood, obtained on day 0 of AZD1222 vaccination. This TCR was sampled from an adult in good health.

The CDR3: CASSLSSVYEQYF. DNA of the CDR3: TGTGCCAGCAGCTTATCTTCGGTTTACGAGCAGTACTTC. The V and J genes are TRBV11-2 and TRBJ2-7; no clear D gene. The V gene lost 2 bases and the J gene lost 4 bases, with 9 bases spanning the gap. CDR1 and CDR2 from the germline V gene are SGHAT and FQNNGV. CDR3 length: 13 amino acids.